This passage covers 32 T cell receptor beta chains from one sample sequenced in a study of cytomegalovirus exposure and HLA in healthy donors. The PCR contained 60 Vbeta and 13 Jbeta primers. The table came from immunoSEQ multiplex PCR; TCRdb's copy has only in-frame clones and leaves some out. The repertoire holds about 150,000 clones, around 72% seen once, with around 3.1% in the top ten. Sample: PBMCs. The receptor set was obtained from a woman between 50 and 59 years old in good health and CMV-seropositive.

The chain is built from TRBV7-8 and TRBJ1-1; 10 positions match TRBD1. With V trimmed by 4 bases and J by 9 bases, 5 bases remained unmatched. Germline lookup yields CDR1 SGHVS and CDR2 FQNEAQ. The CDR3 extends over 13 amino acids. The chain's CDR3 is CASSSSTGGKAFF. Written as DNA, the CDR3 is TGTGCCAGCAGCTCCTCGACAGGGGGCAAAGCTTTCTTT.

The V call is TRBV7-9, the J call TRBJ1-2; D is possibly TRBD1 (5 bases). The V gene's germline CDR1 is SEHNR and CDR2 FQNEAQ (reference sequence). Trimming shortened V by 5 bases and J by 8 bases, and 12 bases separated the two germline ends. This CDR3 spans 12 amino acids. In DNA form, the CDR3 reads TGTGCCAGCAGCACTCCACAGGAAGGCTACACCTTC. This translates into CASSTPQEGYTF.

The chain carries TRBV12-5 and TRBJ1-2; a possible D gene is TRBD1 (6 bases). CDR1 is LGHNT and CDR2 is FRNRAP in the germline V gene. This CDR3 has 14 residues. V gave up 5 bases and J gave up 2 bases, with 12 bases separating them. The CDR3 loop reads CASGGGNPNYGYTF. The DNA for the CDR3 is TGTGCTAGTGGTGGGGGCAACCCAAACTATGGCTACACCTTC.

The J gene is TRBJ1-2, the V gene TRBV6-1, with unresolved D. CDR3 length: 15 residues. Germline CDR1 is MNHNS and CDR2 is SASEGT. V lost 9 bases and J lost 0, with 17 bases in between. The CDR3 loop is CASVTWASTNYGYTF. The CDR3, as DNA: TGTGCCAGTGTCACATGGGCAAGTACTAACTATGGCTACACCTTC.

The chain uses TRBV9 and TRBJ2-7; 10 nucleotides align to TRBD1. CDR3 length: 14 amino acids. Trimming at V came to 4 bases and at J to 6 bases, leaving 7 bases not matched to a gene. Germline values: CDR1 SGDLS, CDR2 YYNGEE. In DNA form, the CDR3 reads TGTGCCAGCAGCCCATGGGACAGGGGAAGCGAGCAGTACTTC. Protein sequence: CASSPWDRGSEQYF.

This clone has more than one count but fewer than ten. The V and J genes are TRBV30 and TRBJ1-4; TRBD1 agrees at 9 bases. Looked up from germline, CDR1 is GTSNPN and CDR2 is SVGIG (reference sequence). This CDR3 has 17 residues. J gave up 7 bases and V 4 bases, and 16 bases lay outside the gene matches. The CDR3 sequence: CAWTLRTGGADGEKLFF. In DNA, the CDR3 is TGTGCCTGGACTCTAAGAACAGGGGGCGCGGATGGTGAAAAACTGTTTTTT.

This clone has a single count. The chain employs TRBV25-1 and TRBJ2-3; TRBD1 agrees at 9 bases. Unmatched junction bases numbered 9, after V lost 5 bases and J lost 3 bases. This CDR3 spans 16 amino acids. Germline V gives CDR1 MGHDK, CDR2 SYGVNS. CDR3 region: CASSFHRDRETDTQYF. In nucleotides, the CDR3 is TGTGCCAGCAGTTTCCACCGGGACAGGGAGACAGATACGCAGTATTTT.

This clone was observed a few times. The V call is TRBV7-9, the J call TRBJ2-2; D might be TRBD1 (5 bases). Trimming removed 5 bases at V and 0 bases at J, with 10 bases between. The germline CDR1 and CDR2 sequences are SEHNR and FQNEAQ (reference sequence). The CDR3 sequence is 15 residues long. In DNA, the CDR3 is TGTGCCAGCAGCCGTCAGGGTACGAACACCGGGGAGCTGTTTTTT. Translation gives CASSRQGTNTGELFF.

The chain combines TRBV5-4 with TRBJ2-3; 15 bases fit TRBD2. The CDR3 has 18 amino acids. With 4 bases clipped from V and 2 bases from J, the junction kept 8 bases outside the gene matches. Germline values: CDR1 SGHNT, CDR2 YYREEE (reference sequence). CDR3: CASSIGTSGGIFTDTQYF. CDR3 coding DNA: TGTGCCAGCAGCATCGGGACTAGCGGGGGGATCTTCACAGATACGCAGTATTTT.

The V gene is TRBV7-8, the J gene TRBJ1-2; tentative D call: TRBD1 (5 bases). Germline lookup yields CDR1 SGHVS and CDR2 FQNEAQ. The germline V and J ends were trimmed by 5 bases and 3 bases, with 13 bases remaining between them. The CDR3 extends over 14 amino acids. The chain's CDR3 is CASSQGRGDYGYTF. Here the CDR3 DNA reads TGTGCCAGCAGCCAAGGTCGGGGGGACTATGGCTACACCTTC. The whole variable domain, remainder taken from reference TRBV7-8 and TRBJ1-2, is GAGVSQSPRYKVAKRGQDVALRCDPISGHVSLFWYQQALGQGPEFLTYFQNEAQLDKSGLPSDRFFAERPEGSVSTLKIQRTQQEDSAVYLCASSQGRGDYGYTFGSGTRLTVV.

The chain joins TRBV19 to TRBJ1-6; D is unclear. The CDR3 loop spans 15 amino acids. CDR1 LNHDA and CDR2 SQIVND come from the germline V gene (reference sequence). Trimming removed 4 bases at V and 6 bases at J, with 13 bases between. Here the CDR3 reads CASSTARRGNSPLHF. CDR3 in DNA: TGTGCCAGTAGTACAGCCCGGCGGGGTAATTCACCCCTCCACTTT.

The rearrangement joins TRBV5-6 to TRBJ1-3; D not resolved. CDR3 length: 13 residues. Germline assignment: CDR1 SGHDT and CDR2 YYEEEE. With 5 bases removed from V and 4 bases from J, the gap between germline ends came to 10 bases. The CDR3 is CASRATDGNTIYF. In nucleotides, the CDR3 is TGTGCCAGCAGAGCAACAGACGGAAACACCATATATTTT. Full variable domain (missing parts from reference TRBV5-6 and TRBJ1-3): DAGVTQSPTHLIKTRGQQVTLRCSPKSGHDTVSWYQQALGQGPQFIFQYYEEEERQRGNFPDRFSGHQFPNYSSELNVNALLLGDSALYLCASRATDGNTIYFGEGSWLTVV.

This chain joins TRBV7-2 and TRBJ2-7; 7 nucleotides match TRBD1. The germline V gene has CDR1 SGHTA and CDR2 FQGNSA. This CDR3 is 13 amino acids long. V lost 3 bases and J lost 5; bases outside the gene matches: 4. Here the CDR3 reads CASSLDRIDEQYF. The CDR3 bases are TGTGCCAGCAGCTTGGACAGGATTGACGAGCAGTACTTC.

This sequence joins TRBV11-1 and TRBJ2-5, with D possibly being TRBD1 (6 bases). The DNA end is a closer match to TRBJ2-7, so the J assignment may be wrong. The CDR3 contains 14 residues. CDR1 SGHAT and CDR2 FQDESV come from the germline V gene (reference sequence). The CDR3 region has the DNA TGTGCCAGCAGCGGAAAAGGACAGACCTACGAGCAGTACTTC. Residues: CASSGKGQTYEQYF.

V usage is TRBV6-6 and J usage is TRBJ2-1, with TRBD2 as a possible D gene (6 bases). This CDR3 spans 14 amino acids. V shed 2 bases and J shed 6 bases, with 11 bases lying between them. The V gene's germline CDR1 is MNHNY and CDR2 SVGAGI (reference sequence). The CDR3 region is CASSYRGTGNEQFF. CDR3 DNA sequence: TGTGCCAGCAGTTACCGCGGGACGGGCAATGAGCAGTTCTTC.

The chain joins TRBV7-3 to TRBJ2-5; D is possibly TRBD1 (6 bases). The CDR3 is made up of 14 amino acids. Trimming took 4 bases from V and 5 from J, leaving 14 bases between them. Germline assignment: CDR1 SGHTA and CDR2 FQGTGA. CDR3 in DNA: TGTGCCAGCAGCTCAAGGGCAGGGGCTGAGACCCAGTACTTC. Its translation is CASSSRAGAETQYF. Full variable domain (outside the CDR3, taken from reference TRBV7-3 and TRBJ2-5): GAGVSQTPSNKVTEKGKYVELRCDPISGHTALYWYRQSLGQGPEFLIYFQGTGAADDSGLPNDRFFAVRPEGSVSTLKIQRTERGDSAVYLCASSSRAGAETQYFGPGTRLLVL.

This clone was counted between two and nine times. This chain uses TRBV5-8 with TRBJ1-5; D unresolved. The germline CDR1 and CDR2 sequences are SGHTS and YDEGEE. V was trimmed by 0 bases and J by 4 bases, leaving 8 bases between them. The CDR3 runs 14 residues. This CDR3 reads CASSLASVNQPQHF. Written as DNA, the CDR3 is TGTGCCAGCAGCTTGGCCTCGGTAAATCAGCCCCAGCATTTT.

This rearrangement joins TRBV6-1 to TRBJ1-1, with 7 bases that match TRBD1. The CDR3 consists of 14 residues. The junction had 6 bases not matched to a gene; V was cut back by 3 bases and J by 5 bases. CDR1 and CDR2 from the germline V gene are MNHNS and SASEGT. DNA of the CDR3: TGTGCCAGCAGTGACCCAGGGGGGAGGACTGAAGCTTTCTTT. It yields the protein CASSDPGGRTEAFF.

This rearrangement joins TRBV5-4 to TRBJ2-1; TRBD2 is a possible D gene (6 bases). The CDR3 extends over 14 amino acids. The V end was cut by 0 bases, the J end by 10 bases, with 14 bases between. The germline V gene has CDR1 SGHNT and CDR2 YYREEE (reference sequence). The CDR3 nucleotides are TGTGCCAGCAGCTTGGCGGTAGCGGCAAACGAGCAGTTCTTC. It yields the protein CASSLAVAANEQFF.

This clone was counted only a few times. V is TRBV25-1 and J is TRBJ1-4; maybe TRBD1 (5 bases). This CDR3 comprises 13 residues. Germline V gives CDR1 MGHDK, CDR2 SYGVNS. V gave up 5 bases and J gave up 8 bases, with 12 bases separating them. The CDR3, as DNA: TGTGCCAGCAGTTTCGGGGGTGGAGAAAAACTGTTTTTT. Its translation is CASSFGGGEKLFF.

As DNA, the CDR3 is TGCGCCAGCAGTCCGCGGACAGGGGGAACTGAAGCTTTCTTT. This gives the protein CASSPRTGGTEAFF. This sequence joins TRBV4-1 and TRBJ1-1; 10 nucleotides agree with TRBD1. CDR3 length equals 14 residues. Germline lookup yields CDR1 MGHRA and CDR2 YSYEKL. V was pared by 6 bases and J by 5 bases, with 6 bases of the junction left unmatched.

V and J are TRBV11-2 and TRBJ2-6; TRBD2 might be the D (5 bases). Germline V gene data show CDR1 as SGHAT and CDR2 as FQNNGV. The V end lost 5 bases, the J end lost 10 bases, and 18 bases lay between the germline ends. CDR3 length: 15 amino acids. The CDR3 loop is CASSPSPDGENVLTF. CDR3 nucleotides: TGTGCCAGCAGCCCAAGCCCGGACGGGGAAAACGTCCTGACTTTC.

This chain joins TRBV30 and TRBJ2-1, with 8 bases matching TRBD1. CDR3 length: 13 residues. Germline lookup yields CDR1 GTSNPN and CDR2 SVGIG (reference sequence). V lost 3 bases and J lost 4; bases outside the gene matches: 2. The CDR3 DNA follows: TGTGCCTGGAGGCAGGGGGCTTACAATGAGCAGTTCTTC. Translated: CAWRQGAYNEQFF.

V usage is TRBV13 and J usage is TRBJ2-3; D might be TRBD2 (6 bases). The length of the CDR3 is 14 residues. Trimming took off 4 bases at V and 5 bases at J, with 13 bases between the two ends. Per the germline V gene, CDR1 is PRHDT and CDR2 is FYEKMQ (reference sequence). The CDR3 here is CASSYRTGVDTQYF. CDR3 DNA: TGTGCCAGCAGCTACCGAACGGGGGTAGATACGCAGTATTTT.

Here the CDR3 DNA reads TGTGCCAGCAGCTTGGCACACGATGGCTACACCTTC. Encoded protein: CASSLAHDGYTF. This chain connects TRBV5-6 to TRBJ1-2, with D uncertain. V dropped 0 bases and J dropped 6 bases, with 6 bases sitting between them. This CDR3 region has 12 residues. Germline V gives CDR1 SGHDT, CDR2 YYEEEE.

This clone was picked up a small number of times. V gene TRBV28 combines with J gene TRBJ2-7, with D possibly being TRBD2 (6 bases). There are 12 residues in the CDR3. V dropped 10 bases and J dropped 0 bases, with 10 bases sitting between them. Germline V gene sequence: CDR1 MDHEN, CDR2 SYDVKM. CDR3 nucleotide sequence: TGTGCCACGCGGGACGTCTCCTACGAGCAGTACTTC. It is translated as CATRDVSYEQYF.

This clone was picked up a small number of times. V is TRBV11-2 and J is TRBJ2-3; no definite D call. CDR1 and CDR2 (germline): SGHAT, FQNNGV. The CDR3 has 16 amino acids. Trimming shortened V by 2 bases and J by 2 bases, and 14 bases separated the two germline ends. CDR3 nucleotide sequence: TGTGCCAGCAGCTTAAAGCCCTCTTCTGCCACAGATACGCAGTATTTT. Its protein product is CASSLKPSSATDTQYF.

This chain uses TRBV4-2 with TRBJ1-4, with D possibly matching TRBD1 (5 bases). CDR3 size: 14 residues. CDR1 and CDR2 from the germline V gene are LGHNA and YNFKEQ. V was pared by 2 bases and J by 5 bases, with 9 bases between. The CDR3, as DNA: TGTGCCAGCAGCCAAAAAAAGGGGAATGAAAAACTGTTTTTT. Translated: CASSQKKGNEKLFF.

J is TRBJ2-7 and V is TRBV28, with TRBD2 matching over 7 bases. The germline gives CDR1 MDHEN, CDR2 SYDVKM. V was pared by 2 bases and J by 2 bases, with 3 bases of the junction left unmatched. The CDR3 covers 14 residues. The CDR3 coding sequence is TGTGCCAGCAGTTTAGGGGGGGAAACCTACGAGCAGTACTTC. This sequence encodes CASSLGGETYEQYF.

The CDR3: CASSPRKGMNTEAFF. As DNA, the CDR3 is TGTGCCAGCAGCCCCAGGAAGGGGATGAACACTGAAGCTTTCTTT. The chain uses TRBV11-3 and TRBJ1-1, with TRBD1 as a possible D gene (5 bases). Deletions cut 5 bases from V and 0 bases from J, with 13 bases between. The CDR3 is 15 amino acids. Germline values: CDR1 SGHNT, CDR2 YENEEA.

The chain couples TRBV11-2 to TRBJ2-3; 8 bases map to TRBD2. The CDR3 covers 14 residues. CDR1 is SGHAT, CDR2 FQNNGV, per germline. V was pared by 3 bases and J by 3 bases, with 2 bases of the junction left unmatched. This CDR3 reads CASSFGGATDTQYF. DNA of the CDR3: TGTGCCAGCAGCTTCGGGGGGGCGACAGATACGCAGTATTTT.

This clone is a singleton in its sample. The V call is TRBV7-8, the J call TRBJ2-5, with 7 nucleotides matching TRBD2. The CDR3 contains 15 residues. The trim removed 5 bases at V and 2 bases at J, leaving 8 bases unmatched. Germline loops: CDR1 SGHVS, CDR2 FQNEAQ. The CDR3 DNA reads TGTGCCAGCAGCCGAGGGAGGGTTGGACAAGAGACCCAGTACTTC. Amino acids: CASSRGRVGQETQYF.